This T cell receptor beta chain is from a study of CXCR3-negative and CXCR3-positive naive CD8 T cells. cDNA libraries for TRB were generated by 5' RACE incorporating UMI labels. One entry per CDR3 protein, without DNA, is what TCRdb gives after re-calling the 5' RACE reads. The sample table sets out 65,000 to 75,000 distinct CDR3 sequences. From germline, CDR1 is SEHNR and CDR2 FQNEAQ (reference sequence). The CDR3 covers 15 residues. The J gene is TRBJ2-7, the V gene TRBV7-9; TCRdb names TRBD1, which stays unverified in the absence of DNA. The clonotype comes from a human donor in good health. Some clones in this sample may be carry-over from other donors' samples. Source material: naive CXCR3- CD8+ T cells from blood. The subset: CD45RO-CCR7+CD27+CD95- naive CD8+ T cells lacking CXCR3 (TNR3-). The CDR3: CASSQDSQASYEQYF.